One sample yielded the 16 T cell receptor beta chains listed below, sequenced in a study of T cell responses to AZD1222 COVID-19 vaccine. Generated by immunoSEQ multiplex PCR, the TCRdb table keeps only in-frame clones and is missing some. This table holds about 120,000 clones, roughly nine tenths found once. This sample comprised peripheral blood, obtained 28 days after the second AZD1222 dose. The source of these receptors is an adult who received the AZD1222 COVID-19 vaccine.

The chain links TRBV7-9 to TRBJ1-1; no clear D gene. The ends were cut back, 3 bases at V and 3 bases at J, with 11 bases in the middle. CDR1 and CDR2 from the germline V gene are SEHNR and FQNEAQ (reference sequence). This CDR3 comprises 14 residues. The chain's CDR3 is CASSFYGLDTEAFF. The CDR3 DNA sequence: TGTGCCAGCAGCTTCTACGGGTTGGACACTGAAGCTTTCTTT.

The sample holds one count of this clone. CDR3 in DNA: TGTGCCAGCAGCTTGGAACAGGGTGGGCAAGAGACCCAGTACTTC. Amino acid sequence: CASSLEQGGQETQYF. The V and J genes are TRBV5-4 and TRBJ2-5, with TRBD1 as a possible D gene (6 bases). The V gene lost 0 bases and the J gene lost 2 bases, with 11 bases spanning the gap. CDR1 SGHNT and CDR2 YYREEE come from the germline V gene (reference sequence). The CDR3 extends over 15 amino acids.

The V and J genes are TRBV5-1 and TRBJ1-1; D call uncertain. Germline CDR1 and CDR2: SGHRS and YFSETQ. Trimming pared 5 bases from V and 1 base from J, leaving 9 bases between. The CDR3 sequence is 13 residues long. The CDR3 is CASSNAPNTEAFF. For the CDR3, the DNA is TGCGCCAGCAGTAATGCCCCGAACACTGAAGCTTTCTTT.

The chain combines TRBV18 with TRBJ2-7; no firm D call. This CDR3 comprises 14 residues. The germline V gene encodes CDR1 KGHSH and CDR2 LQKENI. V dropped 3 bases and J dropped 0 bases, with 9 bases sitting between them. CDR3 nucleotide sequence: TGTGCCAGCTCACCCACCCAGCACTCCTACGAGCAGTACTTC. It yields the protein CASSPTQHSYEQYF.

Note on this clone: Other nucleotide sequences from this sample produce the same CDR3. The chain joins TRBV28 to TRBJ1-5; no clear D gene. Per the germline V gene, CDR1 is MDHEN and CDR2 is SYDVKM. The CDR3 is 11 residues long. Trimming pared 5 bases from V and 3 bases from J, leaving 2 bases between. CDR3 DNA: TGTGCCAGCAGTACCAATCAGCCCCAGCATTTT. Translation gives CASSTNQPQHF.

This CDR3 is CASSSGARGSYNEQFF. The DNA of the CDR3 is TGCGCCAGCAGCTCTGGGGCTAGGGGCTCCTACAATGAGCAGTTCTTC. The chain is built from TRBV5-1 and TRBJ2-1; possibly TRBD1 for D (5 bases). CDR3 size: 16 residues. Trimming left V 3 bases short and J 0 bases short, with 13 bases between. Per the germline V gene, CDR1 is SGHRS and CDR2 is YFSETQ.

Only one count was recorded for this clone. The rearrangement joins TRBV27 to TRBJ1-4; D is ambiguous. The CDR3 spans 14 residues. The germline V gene has CDR1 MNHEY and CDR2 SMNVEV (reference sequence). With 5 bases removed from V and 8 bases from J, the gap between germline ends came to 15 bases. DNA for the CDR3: TGTGCCAGCAGTCCCTGGGTAGGAAGGGAAAAACTGTTTTTT. Translation: CASSPWVGREKLFF.

V usage is TRBV5-1 and J usage is TRBJ1-4; TRBD1 aligns across 7 bases. The CDR3 is 13 residues long. Trimming at V came to 7 bases and at J to 5 bases, leaving 5 bases not matched to a gene. Germline assignment: CDR1 SGHRS and CDR2 YFSETQ. The DNA for the CDR3 is TGCGCCAGCCACACAGGGGACAATGAAAAACTGTTTTTT. This gives the protein CASHTGDNEKLFF.

This chain joins TRBV5-1 and TRBJ1-4, with D tentatively TRBD1 (6 bases). The CDR3 runs 13 residues. Trimming cost V 8 bases and J 7 bases, with 15 bases left between them. Per germline, CDR1 SGHRS and CDR2 YFSETQ. The CDR3 spells CARETGIGEKLFF. The CDR3 region has the DNA TGCGCCAGAGAAACAGGGATAGGTGAAAAACTGTTTTTT.

The genes are TRBV5-4 and TRBJ2-7, with D unclear. The V gene lost 4 bases and the J gene lost 0 bases, with 8 bases spanning the gap. Germline CDR1 SGHNT, CDR2 YYREEE (reference sequence). The CDR3 contains 13 residues. CDR3 in DNA: TGTGCCAGCAGCGTCCAGAGCTCCTACGAGCAGTACTTC. The encoded protein is CASSVQSSYEQYF.

The CDR3 protein is CASSDSPQEGANVLTF. The CDR3, as DNA: TGTGCCAGCAGTGACTCCCCGCAGGAGGGGGCCAACGTCCTGACTTTC. This chain connects TRBV6-4 to TRBJ2-6; D is unclear. V lost 0 bases to trimming and J lost 4 bases, with 10 bases between them. The CDR3 has 16 residues. Germline values: CDR1 MRHNA, CDR2 SNTAGT.

The chain links TRBV28 to TRBJ2-1, with D possibly TRBD2 on 6 matching bases. In germline, CDR1 is MDHEN, CDR2 SYDVKM. V was pared by 7 bases and J by 5 bases, with 15 bases between. The CDR3 runs to 14 residues. In DNA form, the CDR3 reads TGTGCCAGCATGTCCGCGGGGCCTAACAATGAGCAGTTCTTC. It specifies CASMSAGPNNEQFF.

The rearrangement links TRBV2 to TRBJ2-5; unclear D gene. Germline CDR1 is SNHLY and CDR2 is FYNNEI. V lost 1 base and J 5 bases, leaving 5 bases between the germline ends. There are 12 residues in the CDR3. The CDR3 nucleotides are TGTGCCAGCAGTGAAGTTGGGGAGACCCAGTACTTC. Its protein product is CASSEVGETQYF.

V is TRBV2 and J is TRBJ1-2, with D uncertain. Trimming cost V 4 bases and J 5 bases, with 11 bases left between them. The CDR3 extends over 13 amino acids. Germline loops: CDR1 SNHLY, CDR2 FYNNEI. The DNA for the CDR3 is TGTGCCAGCAGTGGCTCGACACGATATGGCTACACCTTC. It encodes CASSGSTRYGYTF.

The chain employs TRBV10-3 and TRBJ1-5; 8 positions agree with TRBD1. The CDR3 totals 17 residues. Germline V CDR1 and CDR2: ENHRY, SYGVKD. The J segment lost 5 bases and the V segment lost 0 bases, leaving 9 bases of the junction unmatched. This CDR3 is CAISESGTTGGDQPQHF. In DNA, the CDR3 is TGTGCCATCAGTGAGTCGGGGACTACAGGGGGGGATCAGCCCCAGCATTTT.

The chain joins TRBV11-3 to TRBJ1-1; 7 nucleotides agree with TRBD1. Looked up from germline, CDR1 is SGHNT and CDR2 is YENEEA. After removal of 5 bases from V and 6 bases from J, the junction contained 6 bases not matched to a gene. The CDR3 has 13 amino acids. The CDR3: CASSTTGVAEAFF. The CDR3 nucleotides are TGTGCCAGCAGCACAACAGGGGTTGCTGAAGCTTTCTTT.